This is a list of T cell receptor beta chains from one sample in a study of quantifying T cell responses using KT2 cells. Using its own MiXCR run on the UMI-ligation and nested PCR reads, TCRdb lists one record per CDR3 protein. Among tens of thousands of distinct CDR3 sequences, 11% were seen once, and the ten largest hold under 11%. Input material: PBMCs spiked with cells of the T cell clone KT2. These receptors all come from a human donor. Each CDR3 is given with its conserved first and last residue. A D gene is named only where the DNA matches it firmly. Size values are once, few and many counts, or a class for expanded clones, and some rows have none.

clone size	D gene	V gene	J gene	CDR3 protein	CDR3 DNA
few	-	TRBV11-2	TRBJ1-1	CASTLRQPEAFF	TGTGCCAGCACCTTAAGACAGCCTGAAGCTTTCTTT
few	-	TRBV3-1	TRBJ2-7	CARTFRGPYEQYF	TGTGCCAGGACCTTTCGCGGACCCTACGAGCAGTACTTC
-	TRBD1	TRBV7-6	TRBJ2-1	CASTPIRGRDEQFF	TGTGCCAGCACCCCGATCAGGGGGCGAGATGAGCAGTTCTTC
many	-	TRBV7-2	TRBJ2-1	CASSLIAGDKNEQFF	TGTGCCAGCAGCTTAATTGCAGGGGATAAGAATGAGCAGTTCTTC
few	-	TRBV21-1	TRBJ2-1	CASSYPSAEQFF	TGTGCCAGCAGCTACCCTAGTGCTGAGCAGTTCTTC
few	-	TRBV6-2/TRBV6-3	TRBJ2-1	CASSYSRTGGYNEQFF	TGTGCCAGCAGTTACTCTAGGACTGGGGGCTACAATGAGCAGTTCTTC
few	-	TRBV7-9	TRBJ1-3	CASSSGQPGDGNTIYF	TGTGCCAGCAGCTCAGGGCAACCGGGAGATGGAAACACCATATATTTT
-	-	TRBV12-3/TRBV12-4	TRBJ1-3	CASSLSVSGNTIYF	TGTGCCAGCAGTTTGAGTGTATCTGGAAACACCATATATTTT
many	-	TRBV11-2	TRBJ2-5	CASSSPQGERGREETQYF	TGTGCCAGCAGCTCTCCCCAGGGGGAGCGGGGGCGAGAAGAGACCCAGTACTTC
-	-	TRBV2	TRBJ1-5	CASRGANQPQHF	TGTGCCAGCAGAGGGGCCAATCAGCCCCAGCATTTT
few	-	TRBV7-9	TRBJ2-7	CAVLGAQSSYEQYF	TGTGCCGTCTTAGGGGCCCAGAGCTCCTACGAGCAGTACTTC
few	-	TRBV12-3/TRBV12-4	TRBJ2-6	CASSPPGADGANVLTF	TGTGCCAGCAGTCCTCCGGGGGCGGATGGGGCCAACGTCCTGACTTTC
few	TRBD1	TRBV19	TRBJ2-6	CASSIGQGSGANVLTF	TGTGCCAGTAGTATTGGACAGGGCTCTGGGGCCAACGTCCTGACTTTC
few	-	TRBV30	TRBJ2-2	CASQTVNTGELFF	TGTGCCTCCCAAACAGTAAACACCGGGGAGCTGTTTTTT
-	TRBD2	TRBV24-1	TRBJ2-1	CATSDESGNTFYNEQFF	TGTGCCACCAGTGATGAAAGCGGGAACACTTTCTACAATGAGCAGTTCTTC
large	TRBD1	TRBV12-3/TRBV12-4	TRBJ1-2	CASSLEAGGVYGYTF	TGTGCCAGCAGTTTAGAGGCAGGGGGCGTTTATGGCTACACCTTC
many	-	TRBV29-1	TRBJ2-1	CSGSGQLNEQFF	TGCAGCGGATCCGGACAGCTGAATGAGCAGTTCTTC
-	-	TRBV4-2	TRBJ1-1	CASSQGIRESTEAFF	TGTGCCAGCAGCCAAGGGATCAGGGAGAGCACTGAAGCTTTCTTT
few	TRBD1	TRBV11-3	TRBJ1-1	CASSPRDRVPTEAFF	TGTGCCAGCAGCCCTAGGGACAGGGTCCCTACTGAAGCTTTCTTT
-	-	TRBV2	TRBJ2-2	CASKLVSNTGELFF	TGTGCCAGTAAACTAGTCTCGAACACCGGGGAGCTGTTTTTT
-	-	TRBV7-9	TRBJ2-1	CASSANNEQFF	TGTGCCAGCAGCGCCAACAATGAGCAGTTCTTC
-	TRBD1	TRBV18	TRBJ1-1	CASSPATGATEAFF	TGTGCCAGCTCACCCGCGACAGGGGCCACTGAAGCTTTCTTT
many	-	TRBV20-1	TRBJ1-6	CSAREAETSSYNSPLHF	TGCAGTGCTAGAGAGGCGGAGACAAGCTCCTATAATTCACCCCTCCACTTT
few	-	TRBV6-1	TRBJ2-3	CASSPKDPDTQYF	TGTGCCAGCAGTCCTAAGGATCCAGATACGCAGTATTTT
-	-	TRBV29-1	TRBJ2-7	CSVSRANYEQYF	TGCAGCGTTAGCAGGGCTAACTACGAGCAGTACTTC
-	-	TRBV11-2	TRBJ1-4	CASSPPVYLCASSPPATNEKLFF	-
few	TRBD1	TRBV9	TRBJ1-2	CASSTRQGIGGYTF	TGTGCCAGCAGCACCCGACAGGGGATAGGTGGCTACACCTTC
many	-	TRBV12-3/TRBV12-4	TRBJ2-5	CASRRVGGGETQYF	TGTGCCAGCAGGCGGGTTGGAGGGGGAGAGACCCAGTACTTC
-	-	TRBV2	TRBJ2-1	CASSELRGSYNEQFF	TGTGCCAGCAGTGAACTTAGAGGCTCCTACAATGAGCAGTTCTTC
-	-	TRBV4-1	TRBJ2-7	CASSQGTLGTYEQYF	TGCGCCAGCAGCCAAGGGACCCTGGGGACCTACGAGCAGTACTTC
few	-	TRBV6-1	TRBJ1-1	CASSEVVRTNTEAFF	TGTGCCAGCAGTGAGGTGGTCAGGACGAACACTGAAGCTTTCTTT
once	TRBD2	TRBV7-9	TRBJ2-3	CASSLGGLAGDTQYF	TGTGCCAGCAGCTTAGGGGGACTAGCGGGAGATACGCAGTATTTT
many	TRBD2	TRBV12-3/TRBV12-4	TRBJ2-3	CASSLWGSGGPPVGNTQYF	TGTGCCAGCAGTTTATGGGGTAGCGGGGGTCCACCGGTGGGGAATACGCAGTATTTT
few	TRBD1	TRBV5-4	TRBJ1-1	CASSKGATNTEAFF	TGTGCCAGCAGCAAGGGGGCAACGAACACTGAAGCTTTCTTT
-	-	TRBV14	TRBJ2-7	CASSQSGGEQYF	TGTGCCAGCAGCCAGTCGGGTGGGGAGCAGTACTTC
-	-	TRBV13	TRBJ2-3	CASSTHGESAQYF	TGTGCCAGCAGCACTCACGGGGAAAGCGCGCAGTATTTT
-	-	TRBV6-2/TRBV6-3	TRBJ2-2	CASSPMETGELFF	TGTGCCAGCAGCCCCATGGAGACCGGGGAGCTGTTTTTT
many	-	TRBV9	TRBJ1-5	CASSEDGSFGQPQHF	TGTGCCAGCAGCGAGGATGGTTCGTTCGGTCAGCCCCAGCATTTT
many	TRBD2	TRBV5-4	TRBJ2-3	CASSLLAGAFTDTQYF	TGTGCCAGCAGCTTACTAGCGGGGGCCTTCACAGATACGCAGTATTTT
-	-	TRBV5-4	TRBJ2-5	CASSSPLLQETQYF	TGTGCCAGCAGCTCGCCCCTCCTCCAAGAGACCCAGTACTTC
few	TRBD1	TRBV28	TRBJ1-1	CASSLPYRDRGNTEAFF	TGTGCCAGCAGTTTACCTTACCGGGACAGGGGGAACACTGAAGCTTTCTTT
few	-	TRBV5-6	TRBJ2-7	CASSFGARPEQYF	TGTGCCAGCAGCTTCGGAGCCCGACCCGAGCAGTACTTC
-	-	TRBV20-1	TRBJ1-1	CSARDPRGYGEAFF	TGCAGTGCTCGAGACCCACGAGGGTACGGTGAAGCTTTCTTT
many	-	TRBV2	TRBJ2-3	CASSRKVGLGDTQYF	TGTGCCAGCAGTAGGAAGGTCGGCCTCGGTGATACGCAGTATTTT